The following is a T cell receptor (beta chain) sequence with its context. Other DNA sequences within the sample encode an identical CDR3. There are 14 residues in the CDR3. V lost 0 bases and J 1 base, leaving 6 bases between the germline ends. Looked up from germline, CDR1 is MNHEY and CDR2 is SVGAGI. Splitting of CD4+ cells produced CD45RA+ naive and CD45RA-negative memory subsets. The data stem from a study of shared clonotypes between healthy human individuals. Study-wide background: Each donor had three CD4 naive, three CD4 memory, two CD8 naive and one CD8 memory plate.

The table came from immunoSEQ multiplex PCR; TCRdb's copy has only in-frame clones and leaves some out. The profile covers approximately 2.1 million clones, with 93% appearing a single time and about 0.39% taken by the ten largest. Sequences were obtained from naive CD4+ T cells from PBMCs. Sample subset: CD45RA+ positively selected. The chain employs TRBV6-5 and TRBJ1-1; D call uncertain. This receptor was identified in a man between 18 and 29 years old in good health. Some clones in this sample may be carry-over from other donors' samples. The CDR3 DNA follows: TGTGCCAGCAGTTACTCGGTAGGGAACACTGAAGCTTTCTTT. Protein: CASSYSVGNTEAFF.